In its sample, the clone carrying this TCR beta chain was seen many times. No antigen is known for it. MiXCR, run by TCRdb on the reads, gives a single entry per CDR3 protein. In the table there are 140,000 to 150,000 distinct CDR3 sequences, over 25% of which are singletons. This record belongs to a study of T cell repertoires in cytomegalovirus infection. Study-wide context: Newly reported HLA-C-restricted and thoroughly characterized HLA-B-restricted CMV epitopes were employed. CMV infection plus the matching HLA type was flagged by public TCR beta signatures. Study findings and constraints: CMV carriers having the relevant HLA were flagged by cumulative public TCR beta family frequency. CMV-specific TCR beta clonotypes restricted by HLA-C were the ones dominating the ex vivo response.

The germline V gene has CDR1 LNHDA and CDR2 SQIVND (reference sequence). The CDR3 extends over 16 amino acids. After removal of 1 base from V and 4 bases from J, the junction contained 6 bases not matched to a gene. The receptor was isolated from a human donor in good health (CMV status not recorded). Some clones in this sample may be carry-over from other donors' samples. The sample in question was CD8+ T cells from cultured PBMCs, obtained from culture after CMV antigen stimulation. This chain joins TRBV19 and TRBJ2-1; TRBD2 aligns across 8 bases. The chain's CDR3 is CASSIANGGVYNEQFF. CDR3 nucleotides: TGTGCCAGTAGTATAGCAAACGGGGGGGTATACAATGAGCAGTTCTTC.